The source of this T cell receptor beta chain is a study of T-cell reconstitution after alpha-beta-depleted transplantation in children. Study-wide results and limits: Newly generated T cells supplied most T-cell counts and diversity one year post-transplant.

Trimming stripped 2 bases from V and 0 bases from J, with 10 bases between. This CDR3 contains 16 residues. Germline V gene lookup returns CDR1 LNHDA and CDR2 SQIVND (reference sequence). This clonotype came up many times. Its antigen is as yet unknown. Unique molecular identifiers were incorporated during preparation of the TCRbeta library. TCRdb called the PCR reads again in MiXCR, with one record for every CDR3 protein. The table shows around 500,000 distinct CDR3 sequences, with roughly 23% occurring only once. The chain links TRBV19 to TRBJ2-2; no clear D. This TCR derives from a boy in the first two years of life who had a stem cell transplant for acute myeloid leukemia, so the T cells may come from the graft donor. Sequences were derived from PBMCs, mostly from graft donor cells, sampled 360 days after TCRalphabeta/CD19-depleted stem cell transplant. CDR3 region: CASSIRMLTNTGELFF. The CDR3, as DNA: TGTGCCAGTAGTATACGGATGCTTACGAACACCGGGGAGCTGTTTTTT.